The sequence of this T cell receptor (beta chain) was determined in a study of blood T cell repertoires in COVID-19. Study-level background: The study drew acute and convalescent COVID-19 samples from the United States, Italy and Spain. The cDNA or gDNA used as material had been derived from T cells, B-cell-depleted T cells, or PBMCs.

Per the original methods: Counts of nucleated cells, estimated from reference gene primer amplification, were obtained. Generated by immunoSEQ multiplex PCR, the TCRdb table keeps only in-frame clones and is missing some. V, J and clone size are those of that table, while D and trimming were read from the DNA. The profile shows roughly 120,000 clones, more than 70% of them singletons. The J segment lost 5 bases and the V segment lost 0 bases, leaving 5 bases of the junction unmatched. This CDR3 is built from 15 residues. CDR1 is SGHRS, CDR2 YFSETQ, per germline. The rearrangement links TRBV5-1 to TRBJ2-1; 7 nucleotides line up with TRBD2. The sequence was obtained from a human donor in a cohort sampled during active COVID-19. The sequencing sample was made of peripheral blood. CDR3 region: CASSLEGLGHNEQFF. DNA for the CDR3: TGCGCCAGCAGCTTGGAAGGACTAGGGCACAATGAGCAGTTCTTC.